The T cell receptor beta chain described here comes from a study of patients and donors after allogeneic stem cell transplantation. The V and J ends lost 4 bases and 6 bases respectively, with 11 bases between them. CDR1 and CDR2 (germline): MGHDK, SYGVNS. The CDR3 is made up of 13 amino acids. TCRdb re-called the RT-PCR reads through MiXCR, storing one row per CDR3 protein. This table holds 920,000 or so distinct CDR3 sequences, roughly 18% found once. This clonotype was counted only a few times. This rearrangement joins TRBV25-1 to TRBJ2-3; D gene unclear. Sequencing was carried out using blood, either unsorted or a sorted T cell fraction (not recorded which). The source of this sequence is a human donor who was either an allogeneic HSCT recipient or a stem cell or donor lymphocyte infusion donor (not recorded which). It is not recorded whose cells these are; they may come from a transplant donor. This chain's CDR3 is CASSGEAIDTQYF. Here the CDR3 DNA reads TGTGCCAGCAGTGGGGAAGCCATTGATACGCAGTATTTT.